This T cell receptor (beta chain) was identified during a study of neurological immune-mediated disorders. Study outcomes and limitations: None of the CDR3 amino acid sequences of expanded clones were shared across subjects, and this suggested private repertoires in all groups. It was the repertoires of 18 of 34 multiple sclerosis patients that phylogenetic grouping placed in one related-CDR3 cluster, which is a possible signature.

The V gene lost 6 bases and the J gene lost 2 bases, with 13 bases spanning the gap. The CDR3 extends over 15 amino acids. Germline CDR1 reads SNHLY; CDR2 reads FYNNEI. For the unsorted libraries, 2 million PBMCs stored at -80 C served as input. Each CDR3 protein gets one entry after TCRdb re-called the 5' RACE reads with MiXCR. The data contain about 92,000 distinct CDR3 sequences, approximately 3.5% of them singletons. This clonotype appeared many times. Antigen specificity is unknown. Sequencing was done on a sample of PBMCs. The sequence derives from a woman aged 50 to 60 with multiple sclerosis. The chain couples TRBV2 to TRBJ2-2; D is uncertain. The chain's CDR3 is CASSYGGPNTGELFF. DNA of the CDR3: TGTGCCAGCAGCTACGGTGGTCCAAACACCGGGGAGCTGTTTTTT.